A selection of T cell receptor beta chains follows, all from one sample in a study of blood T cell repertoires in COVID-19. Generated by immunoSEQ multiplex PCR, the TCRdb table keeps only in-frame clones and is missing some. The data contain some 50,000 clones, roughly 87% of them seen just once; the ten biggest clones take up less than 9%. Input material: peripheral blood. All receptors derive from a man aged 50-59 years with active COVID-19. CDR3s include the opening cysteine and the closing phenylalanine or tryptophan. Each record gives: D gene, J gene, clone size, V gene, CDR3 protein, CDR3 DNA. D genes are given only for firm matches. For some rows the clone size is stated as once, few or many, or as a class when expanded; others skip it.

D: .
J: TRBJ1-1
size: .
V: TRBV29-1
CDR3: CSVTAGPPSTEAFF
DNA: TGCAGCGTTACCGCGGGCCCTCCGAGTACTGAAGCTTTCTTT

D: TRBD1
J: TRBJ2-1
size: .
V: TRBV18
CDR3: CASSPLTGARNEQFF
DNA: TGTGCCAGCTCACCCCTAACAGGGGCTCGGAATGAGCAGTTCTTC

D: .
J: TRBJ2-7
size: .
V: TRBV4-3
CDR3: CASSQEAAGPTSYEQYF
DNA: TGCGCCAGCAGCCAAGAGGCAGCAGGGCCGACATCCTACGAGCAGTACTTC

D: .
J: TRBJ1-2
size: once
V: TRBV24-1
CDR3: CATSDPRAPGIYGYTF
DNA: TGTGCCACCAGTGATCCCCGGGCGCCGGGGATCTATGGCTACACCTTC

D: TRBD1
J: TRBJ1-6
size: once
V: TRBV13
CDR3: CASSPHRDSSNNSPLHF
DNA: TGTGCCAGCAGCCCCCACCGGGACAGTTCAAATAATTCACCCCTCCACTTT

D: TRBD2
J: TRBJ2-1
size: .
V: TRBV18
CDR3: CASSGLAGTYNEQFF
DNA: TGTGCCAGTTCGGGACTAGCGGGAACCTACAATGAGCAGTTCTTC

D: .
J: TRBJ1-1
size: .
V: TRBV5-1
CDR3: CASSGGGRFTEAFF
DNA: TGCGCCAGCAGTGGGGGAGGAAGGTTCACTGAAGCTTTCTTT

D: .
J: TRBJ2-7
size: .
V: TRBV9
CDR3: CASSARDWNPNEQYF
DNA: TGTGCCAGCAGCGCGCGGGACTGGAACCCCAACGAGCAGTACTTC

D: TRBD2
J: TRBJ2-1
size: .
V: TRBV29-1
CDR3: CSVVGGSLGNEQFF
DNA: TGCAGCGTTGTGGGGGGGTCTCTAGGCAATGAGCAGTTCTTC

D: TRBD1
J: TRBJ2-3
size: .
V: TRBV28
CDR3: CASSYRGQTDTQYF
DNA: TGTGCCAGCAGTTACAGGGGGCAAACAGATACGCAGTATTTT

D: TRBD1
J: TRBJ2-3
size: .
V: TRBV30
CDR3: CAWDRGVTDTQYF
DNA: TGTGCCTGGGACAGGGGCGTCACAGATACGCAGTATTTT

D: TRBD1
J: TRBJ2-7
size: .
V: TRBV19
CDR3: CASSPRQGRLDEQYF
DNA: TGTGCCAGTAGCCCCCGACAGGGGCGTCTGGACGAGCAGTACTTC

D: .
J: TRBJ2-6
size: .
V: TRBV3-1/TRBV3-2
CDR3: CASSQGRGQFSGANVLTF
DNA: TGTGCCAGCAGCCAAGGCAGGGGACAATTCTCTGGGGCCAACGTCCTGACTTTC

D: .
J: TRBJ1-3
size: .
V: TRBV5-4
CDR3: CASSLEGDRAGNTIYF
DNA: TGTGCCAGCAGCTTGGAGGGGGACCGGGCTGGAAACACCATATATTTT

D: TRBD1
J: TRBJ1-2
size: few
V: TRBV10-1
CDR3: CASNLINLSTGVGGYTF
DNA: TGCGCCAGCAACCTTATTAATTTATCTACAGGGGTAGGAGGCTACACCTTC

D: .
J: TRBJ2-4
size: .
V: TRBV7-2
CDR3: CASSPTQSLAKNIQYF
DNA: TGTGCCAGCAGCCCCACACAGTCCCTAGCCAAAAACATTCAGTACTTC

D: .
J: TRBJ1-1
size: .
V: TRBV19
CDR3: CASSIAGAENTEAFF
DNA: TGTGCCAGTAGTATAGCAGGGGCGGAAAACACTGAAGCTTTCTTT

D: TRBD2
J: TRBJ2-2
size: .
V: TRBV6-2/TRBV6-3
CDR3: CASSSLGLAGGRGTGELFF
DNA: TGTGCCAGCAGTTCCCTCGGACTAGCGGGAGGGCGGGGCACCGGGGAGCTGTTTTTT

D: TRBD1
J: TRBJ1-6
size: few
V: TRBV7-9
CDR3: CASSAPGQGSPLHF
DNA: TGTGCCAGCAGCGCTCCGGGACAGGGTTCACCCCTCCACTTT

D: .
J: TRBJ1-4
size: .
V: TRBV7-9
CDR3: CASSGQVKDNEKLFF
DNA: TGTGCCAGCAGCGGGCAGGTCAAGGATAATGAAAAACTGTTTTTT

D: TRBD1
J: TRBJ1-4
size: once
V: TRBV14
CDR3: CASSPGTGGSEKLFF
DNA: TGTGCCAGCAGCCCGGGGACAGGGGGCAGTGAAAAACTGTTTTTT

D: TRBD1
J: TRBJ2-7
size: .
V: TRBV19
CDR3: CASTAGQGVDF
DNA: TGTGCCAGTACCGCCGGACAGGGAGTAGACTTC

D: TRBD2
J: TRBJ2-4
size: .
V: TRBV11-2
CDR3: CASSGRTSGGALAKNIQYF
DNA: TGTGCCAGCAGCGGCCGGACTAGCGGGGGGGCCTTAGCCAAAAACATTCAGTACTTC

D: TRBD1
J: TRBJ2-1
size: .
V: TRBV5-1
CDR3: CASSFPGQADYNEQFF
DNA: TGCGCCAGCAGCTTCCCCGGACAGGCCGACTACAATGAGCAGTTCTTC

D: .
J: TRBJ1-1
size: .
V: TRBV7-9
CDR3: CASSLEAGLTEAFF
DNA: TGTGCCAGCAGCTTAGAGGCGGGCCTCACTGAAGCTTTCTTT